The entry below describes one T cell receptor (beta chain). Its antigen is still unknown. The CDR3 totals 14 residues. V was clipped by 2 bases and J by 5 bases; unmatched bases: 5. CDR1 and CDR2 (germline): SGHRS, YFSETQ. The material for each subset, its genomic DNA, was split evenly across several immunoSEQ plates. Sorted-subset replicate PCR reactions were performed with approximately 180 ng DNA, corresponding to tens of thousands of T cell genomes. Profiling relied on immunoSEQ multiplex PCR, and the TCRdb table lists in-frame clones only, not all of them. The table shows a few hundred thousand clones, with around 97% occurring only once. This sample stems from a study of shared clonotypes between healthy human individuals. Looking at the study overall: The study enrolled a couple of women and a few men aged 18 to 49. Study results and limitations: A handful of donors held approximately 4.6% of naive CD4 clonotypes in common.

The TCR sequence derives from a woman aged 25 to 39 in good health. The source material was naive CD4+ T cells sorted from blood. Subset of the sample: CD45RA+ positively selected. This rearrangement joins TRBV5-1 to TRBJ2-7, with 9 positions matching TRBD2. The CDR3 loop reads CASSLRTSDNEQYF. As DNA, the CDR3 is TGCGCCAGCAGCTTAAGGACTAGCGACAACGAGCAGTACTTC.